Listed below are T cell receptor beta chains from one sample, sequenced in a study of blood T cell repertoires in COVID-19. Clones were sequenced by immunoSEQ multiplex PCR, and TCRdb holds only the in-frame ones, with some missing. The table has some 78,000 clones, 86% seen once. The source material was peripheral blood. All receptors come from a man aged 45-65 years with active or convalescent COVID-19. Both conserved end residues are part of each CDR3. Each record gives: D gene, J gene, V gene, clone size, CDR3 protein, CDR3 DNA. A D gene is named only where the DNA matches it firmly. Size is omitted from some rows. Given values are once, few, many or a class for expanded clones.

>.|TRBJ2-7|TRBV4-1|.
CASSQSHGPDMEQYF
TGCGCCAGCAGCCAATCCCATGGGCCGGATATGGAGCAGTACTTC
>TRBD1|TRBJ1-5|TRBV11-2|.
CASSLGQGAQPQHF
TGTGCCAGCAGCTTAGGGCAGGGGGCTCAGCCCCAGCATTTT
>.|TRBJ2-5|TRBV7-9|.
CASSSSREQETQYF
TGTGCCAGCAGCTCTTCCCGGGAGCAAGAGACCCAGTACTTC
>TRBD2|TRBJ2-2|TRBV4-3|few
CASSQVGLAGDGTGELFF
TGCGCCAGCAGCCAAGTCGGACTAGCGGGGGATGGCACCGGGGAGCTGTTTTTT
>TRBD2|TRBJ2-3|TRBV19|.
CASSMSGVGDTQYF
TGTGCCAGTAGTATGAGCGGGGTAGGGGATACGCAGTATTTT
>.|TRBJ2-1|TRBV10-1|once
CASTMRQGGEQFF
TGCGCCAGCACTATGCGACAGGGAGGTGAGCAGTTCTTC
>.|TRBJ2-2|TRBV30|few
CAWAGQGGGELFF
TGTGCCTGGGCCGGACAGGGAGGGGGGGAGCTGTTTTTT
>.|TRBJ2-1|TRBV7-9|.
CASSPRQASYNEQFF
TGTGCCAGCAGCCCTCGACAGGCCTCCTACAATGAGCAGTTCTTC
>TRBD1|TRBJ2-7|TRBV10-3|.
CAISLGGQADLSYEQYF
TGTGCCATCAGCCTCGGAGGACAGGCGGACCTTTCCTACGAGCAGTACTTC
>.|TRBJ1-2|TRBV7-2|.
CASSLVAGPTYGYTF
TGTGCCAGCAGCTTAGTGGCAGGTCCTACCTATGGCTACACCTTC